What follows describes a single T cell receptor (beta chain). Its antigen is still unknown. The CDR3 is made up of 15 amino acids. V lost 7 bases and J lost 0, with 13 bases in between. The germline CDR1 and CDR2 sequences are MNHNY and SVGAGI (reference sequence). This sample is drawn from a study of T cell repertoires in cytomegalovirus infection. Study in general: HLA-B-restricted CMV epitopes that are well studied were used alongside recently identified HLA-C-restricted ones. TCR beta signatures that were public indicated CMV infection and matching HLA type.

TCRdb analysed the reads with MiXCR anew, one entry per CDR3 protein. The sample consists of some 900,000 distinct CDR3 sequences, over 25% of them appearing once. Study findings and constraints: HLA-C-restricted CMV-specific TCR beta clonotypes prevailed in the ex vivo response. Frequencies of public TCR beta families were cumulated, and this identified carriers of CMV plus the relevant HLA.

The chain is built from TRBV6-6 and TRBJ2-1; possible D gene TRBD2, 5 bases. This receptor was obtained from a human donor in good health (CMV status not recorded). Some clones in this sample may be carry-over from other donors' samples. The specimen was cultured CD8+ T cells from PBMCs, collected from culture after CMV antigen stimulation. The CDR3 protein is CASTQGSLSYNEQFF. CDR3 nucleotide sequence: TGTGCCAGCACCCAAGGGAGCCTCTCCTACAATGAGCAGTTCTTC.